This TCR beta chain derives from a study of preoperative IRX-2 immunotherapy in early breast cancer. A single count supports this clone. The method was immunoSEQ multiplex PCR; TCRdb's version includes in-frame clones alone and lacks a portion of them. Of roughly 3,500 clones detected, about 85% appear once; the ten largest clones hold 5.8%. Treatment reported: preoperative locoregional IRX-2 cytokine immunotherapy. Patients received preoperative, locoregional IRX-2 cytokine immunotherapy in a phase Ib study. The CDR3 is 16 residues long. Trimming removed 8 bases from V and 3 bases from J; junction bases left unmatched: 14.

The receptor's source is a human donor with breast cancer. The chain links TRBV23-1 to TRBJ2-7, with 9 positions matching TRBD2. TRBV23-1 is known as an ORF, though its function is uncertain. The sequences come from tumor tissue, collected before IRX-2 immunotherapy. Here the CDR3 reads CASAENALAGFYEQYF. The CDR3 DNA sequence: TGCGCCAGCGCAGAAAATGCACTAGCGGGCTTCTACGAGCAGTACTTC.